Presented here are 8 T cell receptor beta chains from one specimen sequenced in a study of shared clonotypes between healthy human individuals. Assay: immunoSEQ multiplex PCR; the TCRdb copy retains only in-frame clones and omits some. Altogether 400,000 to 600,000 clones are present, approximately 95% being singletons, with the ten largest covering nearly 0.065%. The sample comprised naive CD4+ T cells sorted from blood. As for subset: CD45RA+ positively selected. Receptors originate from a woman in her 30s in good health.

The V gene is TRBV10-2, the J gene TRBJ1-5; D remains ambiguous. The V gene lost 6 bases and the J gene lost 9 bases, with 15 bases spanning the gap. This CDR3 is built from 13 residues. From germline, CDR1 is WSHSY and CDR2 SAAADI. The CDR3 loop is CASSPGLTLPQHF. The DNA of the CDR3 is TGCGCCAGCAGCCCGGGTCTCACCCTGCCCCAGCATTTT.

This sequence joins TRBV5-5 and TRBJ2-3; D gene unclear. The CDR3 extends over 14 amino acids. The V end was cut by 5 bases, the J end by 5 bases, with 15 bases between. From germline, CDR1 is SGHKS and CDR2 YYEKEE (reference sequence). The CDR3 DNA is TGTGCCAGCAGTAGACCGGACGACGGAGATACGCAGTATTTT. Its protein product is CASSRPDDGDTQYF.

The chain has TRBV15 and TRBJ1-3; D is undetermined. The CDR3 length is 16 residues. Germline V gene lookup returns CDR1 LNHNV and CDR2 YYDKDF (reference sequence). Trimming took 1 base from V and 3 from J, leaving 13 bases between them. The DNA for the CDR3 is TGTGCCACCAGCAGAGTTCGTCAGAGACTTGGAAACACCATATATTTT. This gives the protein CATSRVRQRLGNTIYF.

This rearrangement joins TRBV7-3 to TRBJ2-5, with D unresolved. Germline V gene sequence: CDR1 SGHTA, CDR2 FQGTGA. The CDR3 length is 13 residues. V was clipped by 4 bases and J by 0 bases, with 6 bases between them. Written as DNA, the CDR3 is TGTGCCAGCAGCTATAAGTACCAAGAGACCCAGTACTTC. It translates to CASSYKYQETQYF.

V is TRBV15 and J is TRBJ1-5, with TRBD1 identical over 10 bases. The germline V gene encodes CDR1 LNHNV and CDR2 YYDKDF (reference sequence). V dropped 7 bases and J dropped 6; count of bases not matched to a gene: 3. This CDR3 is built from 13 residues. The CDR3 region is CATTTGGFQPQHF. The CDR3 nucleotides are TGTGCCACCACGACAGGGGGCTTTCAGCCCCAGCATTTT.

This clone turned up a few times. The chain links TRBV4-2 to TRBJ1-5, with D unresolved. V was pared by 0 bases and J by 5 bases, with 5 bases between. In germline, CDR1 is LGHNA, CDR2 YNFKEQ. The CDR3 has 13 amino acids. Here the CDR3 DNA reads TGTGCCAGCAGCCAAGAGCGGGATCAGCCCCAGCATTTT. This gives the protein CASSQERDQPQHF.

The chain combines TRBV28 with TRBJ2-1; D gene ambiguous. The CDR3 has 15 residues. The V end lost 7 bases, the J end lost 2 bases, and 15 bases lay between the germline ends. Germline loops: CDR1 MDHEN, CDR2 SYDVKM. CDR3 loop: CASKSAKLPYNEQFF. In DNA, the CDR3 is TGTGCCAGCAAATCGGCGAAGTTGCCCTACAATGAGCAGTTCTTC.

V and J are TRBV10-1 and TRBJ1-1, with 9 bases aligning to TRBD1. The germline V gene has CDR1 WNHNN and CDR2 SYGVQD (reference sequence). Germline trimming cut 0 bases from V and 7 bases from J; bases unmatched to any gene: 6. This CDR3 region has 15 residues. CDR3 sequence reads: CASSESGTGGYEAFF. CDR3 bases: TGCGCCAGCAGTGAGTCCGGCACAGGGGGCTATGAAGCTTTCTTT.